The entry below describes one TCR beta chain. Everyone who donated was a Caucasian adult who lived in Nashville, Tennessee. Without sorting, samples used around 100 million PBMCs for genomic DNA. The data were obtained in a study of shared clonotypes between healthy human individuals. Replicate PCRs for unsorted PBMC used around 270 ng DNA (about 30,000 T cell genomes). Profiled with immunoSEQ multiplex PCR; TCRdb holds only in-frame clones, not every one. The sample records around 450,000 clones, 70% to 80% being singletons. There are 13 residues in the CDR3. Germline-derived CDR1 and CDR2 are MGHDK and SYGVNS. The germline V and J ends were trimmed by 3 bases and 2 bases, with 8 bases remaining between them.

V gene TRBV25-1 combines with J gene TRBJ2-7; D unresolved. Material for sequencing was PBMCs. The receptor's source is a woman aged 40-49 years in good health. Some clones in this sample may be carry-over from other donors' samples. The CDR3 coding sequence is TGTGCCAGCAGTGACCAGGCTACCTACGAGCAGTACTTC. This gives the protein CASSDQATYEQYF.